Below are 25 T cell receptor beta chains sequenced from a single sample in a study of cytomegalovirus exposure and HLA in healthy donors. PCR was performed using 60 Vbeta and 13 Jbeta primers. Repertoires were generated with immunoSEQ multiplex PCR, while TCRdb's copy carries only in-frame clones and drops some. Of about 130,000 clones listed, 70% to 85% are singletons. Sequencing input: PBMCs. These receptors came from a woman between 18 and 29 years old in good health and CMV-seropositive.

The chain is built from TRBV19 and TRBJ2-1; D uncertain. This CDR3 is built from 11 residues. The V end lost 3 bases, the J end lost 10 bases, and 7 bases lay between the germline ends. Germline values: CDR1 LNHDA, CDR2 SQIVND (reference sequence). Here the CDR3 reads CASSIGPEQFF. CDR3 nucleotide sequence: TGTGCCAGTAGTATTGGGCCCGAGCAGTTCTTC.

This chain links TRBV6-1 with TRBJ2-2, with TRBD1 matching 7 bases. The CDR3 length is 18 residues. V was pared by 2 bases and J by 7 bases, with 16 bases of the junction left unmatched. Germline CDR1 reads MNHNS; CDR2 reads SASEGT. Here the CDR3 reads CASSETSLTGVVGGELFF. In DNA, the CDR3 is TGTGCCAGCAGTGAAACCTCCCTTACAGGGGTGGTAGGCGGGGAGCTGTTTTTT.

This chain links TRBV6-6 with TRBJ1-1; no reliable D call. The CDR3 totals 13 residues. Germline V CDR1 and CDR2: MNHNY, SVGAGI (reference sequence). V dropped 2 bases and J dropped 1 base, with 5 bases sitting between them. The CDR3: CASSYNTNTEAFF. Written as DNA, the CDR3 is TGTGCCAGCAGTTACAACACGAACACTGAAGCTTTCTTT.

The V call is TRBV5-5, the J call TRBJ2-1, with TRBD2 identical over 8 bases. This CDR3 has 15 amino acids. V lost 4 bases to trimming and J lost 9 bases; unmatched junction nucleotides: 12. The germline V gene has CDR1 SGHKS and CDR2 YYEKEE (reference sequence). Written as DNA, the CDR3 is TGTGCCAGCAGCCCCGAGGTAGCGGGGTTGGGTGAGCAGTTCTTC. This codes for CASSPEVAGLGEQFF. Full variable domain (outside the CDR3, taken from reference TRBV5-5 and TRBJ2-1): DAGVTQSPTHLIKTRGQQVTLRCSPISGHKSVSWYQQVLGQGPQFIFQYYEKEERGRGNFPDRFSARQFPNYSSELNVNALLLGDSALYLCASSPEVAGLGEQFFGPGTRLTVL.

Written as DNA, the CDR3 is TGTGCCAGTAGTATCCGAACTAGCGGGAACCAAGAGACCCAGTACTTC. Protein: CASSIRTSGNQETQYF. J is TRBJ2-5 and V is TRBV19; 10 nucleotides match TRBD2. The CDR3 runs to 16 residues. The V and J ends lost 3 bases and 0 bases, in that order; junction bases with no gene match: 4. CDR1 is LNHDA, CDR2 SQIVND, per germline (reference sequence). The whole variable domain, remainder taken from reference TRBV19 and TRBJ2-5, is DGGITQSPKYLFRKEGQNVTLSCEQNLNHDAMYWYRQDPGQGLRLIYYSQIVNDFQKGDIAEGYSVSREKKESFPLTVTSAQKNPTAFYLCASSIRTSGNQETQYFGPGTRLLVL.

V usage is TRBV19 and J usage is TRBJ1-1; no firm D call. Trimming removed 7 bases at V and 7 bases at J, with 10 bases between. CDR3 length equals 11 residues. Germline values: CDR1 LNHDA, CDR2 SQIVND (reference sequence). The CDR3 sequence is CASTRVFEAFF. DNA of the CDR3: TGTGCCAGTACCCGGGTTTTTGAAGCTTTCTTT.

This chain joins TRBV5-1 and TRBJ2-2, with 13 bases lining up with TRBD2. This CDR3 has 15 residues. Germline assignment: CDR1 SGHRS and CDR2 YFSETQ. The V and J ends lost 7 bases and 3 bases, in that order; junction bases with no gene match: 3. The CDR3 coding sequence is TGCGCCAGCCGTGGACTAGCGGGGGACACCGGGGAGCTGTTTTTT. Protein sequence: CASRGLAGDTGELFF.

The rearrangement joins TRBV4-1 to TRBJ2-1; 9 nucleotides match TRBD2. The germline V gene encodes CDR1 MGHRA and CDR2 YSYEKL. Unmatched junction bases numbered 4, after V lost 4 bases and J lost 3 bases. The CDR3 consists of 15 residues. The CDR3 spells CASSPIAGDYNEQFF. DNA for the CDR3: TGCGCCAGCAGCCCAATAGCGGGGGACTACAATGAGCAGTTCTTC.

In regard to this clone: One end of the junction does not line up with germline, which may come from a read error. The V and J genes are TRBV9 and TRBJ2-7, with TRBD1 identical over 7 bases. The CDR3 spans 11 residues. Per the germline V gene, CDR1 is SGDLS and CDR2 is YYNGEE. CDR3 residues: CASSSDRALFF. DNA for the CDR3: TGTGCCAGCAGCTCAGACAGGGCCCTCTTCTTC. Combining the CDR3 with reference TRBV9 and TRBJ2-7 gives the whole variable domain DSGVTQTPKHLITATGQRVTLRCSPRSGDLSVYWYQQSLDQGLQFLIQYYNGEERAKGNILERFSAQQFPDLHSELNLSSLELGDSALYFCASSSDRALFFGPGTRLTVT.

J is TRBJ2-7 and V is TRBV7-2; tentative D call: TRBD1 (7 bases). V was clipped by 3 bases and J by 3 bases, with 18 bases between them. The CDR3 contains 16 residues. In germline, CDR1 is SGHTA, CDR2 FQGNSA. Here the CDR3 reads CASSLDGGQIHYEQYF. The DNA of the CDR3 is TGTGCCAGCAGCTTGGACGGGGGACAGATCCACTACGAGCAGTACTTC. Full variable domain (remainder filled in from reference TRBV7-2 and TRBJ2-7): GAGVSQSPSNKVTEKGKDVELRCDPISGHTALYWYRQSLGQGLEFLIYFQGNSAPDKSGLPSDRFSAERTGGSVSTLTIQRTQQEDSAVYLCASSLDGGQIHYEQYFGPGTRLTVT.

The CDR3 DNA reads TGTGCCAGCAGCTTGCGGGCAGGACAGGGGGCAGAGACCCAGTACTTC. It translates to CASSLRAGQGAETQYF. The rearrangement uses TRBV5-6 and TRBJ2-5; 11 bases are a match to TRBD1. Germline V lookup: CDR1 SGHDT, CDR2 YYEEEE. The V gene end was trimmed by 1 base and the J gene end by 4 bases; junction bases not matched to a gene: 6. The CDR3 loop spans 16 amino acids.

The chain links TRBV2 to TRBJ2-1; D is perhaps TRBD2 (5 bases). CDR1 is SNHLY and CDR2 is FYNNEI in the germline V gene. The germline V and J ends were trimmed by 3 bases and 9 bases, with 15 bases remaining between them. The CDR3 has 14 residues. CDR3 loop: CASSEVEGRSEQFF. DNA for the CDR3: TGTGCCAGCAGTGAGGTAGAGGGCCGCAGTGAGCAGTTCTTC.

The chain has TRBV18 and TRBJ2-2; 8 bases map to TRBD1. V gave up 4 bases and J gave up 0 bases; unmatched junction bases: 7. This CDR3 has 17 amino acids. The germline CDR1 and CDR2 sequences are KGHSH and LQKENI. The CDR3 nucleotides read TGTGCCAGCTCACTGAGAGGACAGGGCGCGAACACCGGGGAGCTGTTTTTT. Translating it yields CASSLRGQGANTGELFF.

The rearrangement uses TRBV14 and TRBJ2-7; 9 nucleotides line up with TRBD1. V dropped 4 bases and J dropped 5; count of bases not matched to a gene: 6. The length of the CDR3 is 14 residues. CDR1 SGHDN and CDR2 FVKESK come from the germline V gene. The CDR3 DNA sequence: TGTGCCAGCAGCCGGGGACAGGGTGCCCACGAGCAGTACTTC. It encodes CASSRGQGAHEQYF.

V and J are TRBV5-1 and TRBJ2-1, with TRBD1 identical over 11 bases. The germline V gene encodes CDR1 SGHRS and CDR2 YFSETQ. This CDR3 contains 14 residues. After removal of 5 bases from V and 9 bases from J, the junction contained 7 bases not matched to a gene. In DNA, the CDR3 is TGCGCCAGCAGACCCGGGACAGGGGGTTGTGAGCAGTTCTTC. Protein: CASRPGTGGCEQFF.

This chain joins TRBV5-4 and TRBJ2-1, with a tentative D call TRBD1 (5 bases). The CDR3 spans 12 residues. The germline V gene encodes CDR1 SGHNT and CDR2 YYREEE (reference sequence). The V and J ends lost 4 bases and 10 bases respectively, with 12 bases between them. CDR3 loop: CASSGALGEQFF. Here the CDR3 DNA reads TGTGCCAGCAGCGGGGCCTTGGGGGAGCAGTTCTTC. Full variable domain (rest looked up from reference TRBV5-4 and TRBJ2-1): ETGVTQSPTHLIKTRGQQVTLRCSSQSGHNTVSWYQQALGQGPQFIFQYYREEENGRGNFPPRFSGLQFPNYSSELNVNALELDDSALYLCASSGALGEQFFGPGTRLTVL.

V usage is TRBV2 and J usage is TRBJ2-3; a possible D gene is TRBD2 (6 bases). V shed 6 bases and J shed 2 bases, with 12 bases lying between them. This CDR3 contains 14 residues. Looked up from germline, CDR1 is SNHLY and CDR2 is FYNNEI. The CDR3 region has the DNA TGTGCCAGCAGCGGGACTCTGTTCACAGATACGCAGTATTTT. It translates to CASSGTLFTDTQYF.

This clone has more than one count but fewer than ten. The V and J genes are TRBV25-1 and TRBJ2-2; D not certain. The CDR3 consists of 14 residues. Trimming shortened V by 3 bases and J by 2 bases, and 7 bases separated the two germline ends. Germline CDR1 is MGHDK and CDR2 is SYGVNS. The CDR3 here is CASSDRINTGELFF. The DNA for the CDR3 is TGTGCCAGCAGTGACAGGATTAACACCGGGGAGCTGTTTTTT. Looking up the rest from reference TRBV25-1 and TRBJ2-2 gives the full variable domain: EADIYQTPRYLVIGTGKKITLECSQTMGHDKMYWYQQDPGMELHLIHYSYGVNSTEKGDLSSESTVSRIRTEHFPLTLESARPSHTSQYLCASSDRINTGELFFGEGSRLTVL.

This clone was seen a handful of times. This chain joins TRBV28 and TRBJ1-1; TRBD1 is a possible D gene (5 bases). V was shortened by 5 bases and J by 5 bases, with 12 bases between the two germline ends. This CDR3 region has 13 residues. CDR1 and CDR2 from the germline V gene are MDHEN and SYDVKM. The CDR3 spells CASSLGGVTEAFF. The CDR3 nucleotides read TGTGCCAGCAGTCTGGGGGGGGTTACTGAAGCTTTCTTT. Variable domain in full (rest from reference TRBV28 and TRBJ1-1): DVKVTQSSRYLVKRTGEKVFLECVQDMDHENMFWYRQDPGLGLRLIYFSYDVKMKEKGDIPEGYSVSREKKERFSLILESASTNQTSMYLCASSLGGVTEAFFGQGTRLTVV.

In DNA form, the CDR3 reads TGTGCCAGCAGCTTGGAGCTAGCCACCTACGAGCAGTACTTC. This translates into CASSLELATYEQYF. The J gene is TRBJ2-7, the V gene TRBV5-4; D may be TRBD2 (5 bases). CDR1 is SGHNT and CDR2 is YYREEE in the germline V gene (reference sequence). V was shortened by 0 bases and J by 2 bases, with 9 bases between the two germline ends. The CDR3 is 14 residues long.

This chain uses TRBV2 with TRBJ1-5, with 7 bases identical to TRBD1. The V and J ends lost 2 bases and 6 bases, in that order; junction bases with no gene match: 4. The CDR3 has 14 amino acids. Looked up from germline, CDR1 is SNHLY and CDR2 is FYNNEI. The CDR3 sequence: CASSEKGAGQPQHF. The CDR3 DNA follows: TGTGCCAGCAGTGAAAAGGGGGCAGGTCAGCCCCAGCATTTT.

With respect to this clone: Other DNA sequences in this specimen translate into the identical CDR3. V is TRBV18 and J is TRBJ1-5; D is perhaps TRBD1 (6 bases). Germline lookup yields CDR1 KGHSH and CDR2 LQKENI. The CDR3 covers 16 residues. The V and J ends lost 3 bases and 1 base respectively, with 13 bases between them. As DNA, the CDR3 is TGTGCCAGCTCACCGAACAGGGCAGACAGCAATCAGCCCCAGCATTTT. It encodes CASSPNRADSNQPQHF.

DNA for the CDR3: TGTGCCTGGAGTCCCAACATGGGCTGGGAAAAACTGTTTTTT. This gives the protein CAWSPNMGWEKLFF. V is TRBV30 and J is TRBJ1-4; D not resolved. V lost 2 bases to trimming and J lost 8 bases, with 15 bases between them. Germline CDR1 GTSNPN, CDR2 SVGIG (reference sequence). The CDR3 loop spans 14 amino acids.

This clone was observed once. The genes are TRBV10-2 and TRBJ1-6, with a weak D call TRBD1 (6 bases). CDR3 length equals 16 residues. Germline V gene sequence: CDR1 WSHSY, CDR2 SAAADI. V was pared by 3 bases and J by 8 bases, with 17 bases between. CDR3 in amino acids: CASSDGRGRGDSPLHF. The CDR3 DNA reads TGCGCCAGCAGTGATGGGCGGGGGCGCGGGGATTCACCCCTCCACTTT.

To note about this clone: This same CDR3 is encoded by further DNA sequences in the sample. CDR3 region: CSVVRDTQYF. In DNA form, the CDR3 reads TGCAGCGTTGTCAGAGATACGCAGTATTTT. The genes are TRBV29-1 and TRBJ2-3; D gene unclear. This CDR3 is 10 amino acids long. V gave up 4 bases and J gave up 5 bases, with 4 bases separating them. CDR1 SQVTM and CDR2 ANQGSEA come from the germline V gene.